This T cell receptor (beta chain) was found in a study of multiple sclerosis patients with progressive multifocal leukoencephalopathy. Sequencing was performed with immunoSEQ multiplex PCR; in TCRdb, only in-frame clones are kept and a portion is missing. The sample records around 32,000 clones, more than 85% being singletons. Time point noted: before natalizumab initiation. The CDR3 sequence is 11 residues long. V lost 5 bases, J lost 9 bases, and 8 bases lay in between. Germline V gene sequence: CDR1 SSHAT, CDR2 FNYEAQ (reference sequence). Sequenced sample: PBMCs. This receptor was taken from a man aged 30-40 years with multiple sclerosis. The chain joins TRBV7-7 to TRBJ1-5; weak D call: TRBD1 (5 bases). CDR3 in amino acids: CASSHGGPQHF. The CDR3, as DNA: TGTGCCAGCAGCCACGGGGGGCCCCAGCATTTT. Using reference TRBV7-7 and TRBJ1-5 for the parts outside the CDR3, the full variable domain is GAGVSQSPRYKVTKRGQDVTLRCDPISSHATLYWYQQALGQGPEFLTYFNYEAQPDKSGLPSDRFSAERPEGSISTLTIQRTEQRDSAMYRCASSHGGPQHFGDGTRLSIL.